This note documents a single TCR beta chain sequence. Its antigen remains unidentified. The sample carries other DNA sequences with the same CDR3. It was with 60 Vbeta and 13 Jbeta primers that the PCR ran. Repertoires were generated with immunoSEQ multiplex PCR, while TCRdb's copy carries only in-frame clones and drops some. Of about 110,000 clones in the sample, approximately 70% were seen once. The sample is drawn from a study of cytomegalovirus exposure and HLA in healthy donors. The CDR3 length is 15 residues. Trimming stripped 0 bases from V and 0 bases from J, with 6 bases between. From germline, CDR1 is SGHNT and CDR2 YENEEA. The study, taken as a whole, reports: Earlier findings revealed that most TCR beta V segments proved productive either about 90% or about 30% of the time. Some 150 TCR beta chains were listed as cytomegalovirus-associated.

As for the donors, each was a healthy bone marrow donor. J is TRBJ2-1 and V is TRBV11-3; the D is unclear. The sample comprised PBMCs. The source of this sequence is a man aged 30-40 years in good health and CMV-seropositive. CDR3 nucleotides: TGTGCCAGCAGCTTAGAGGCAAGCTCCTACAATGAGCAGTTCTTC. Translated: CASSLEASSYNEQFF.